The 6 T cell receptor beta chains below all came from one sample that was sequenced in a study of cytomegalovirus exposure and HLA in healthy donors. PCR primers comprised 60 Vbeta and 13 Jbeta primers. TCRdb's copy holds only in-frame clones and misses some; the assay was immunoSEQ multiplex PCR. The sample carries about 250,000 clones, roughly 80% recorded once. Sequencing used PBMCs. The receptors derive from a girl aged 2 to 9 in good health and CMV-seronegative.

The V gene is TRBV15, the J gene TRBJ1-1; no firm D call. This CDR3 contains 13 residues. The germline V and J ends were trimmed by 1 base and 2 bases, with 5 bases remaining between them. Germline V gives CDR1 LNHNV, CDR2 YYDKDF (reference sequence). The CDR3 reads CATSRVTNTEAFF. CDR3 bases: TGTGCCACCAGCAGAGTCACTAACACTGAAGCTTTCTTT.

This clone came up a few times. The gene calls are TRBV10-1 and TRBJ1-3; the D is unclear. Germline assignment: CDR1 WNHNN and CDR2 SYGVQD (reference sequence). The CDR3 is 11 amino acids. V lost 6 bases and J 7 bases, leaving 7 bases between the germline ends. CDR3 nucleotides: TGCGCCAGCAGGAGGAGGAACACCATATATTTT. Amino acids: CASRRRNTIYF.

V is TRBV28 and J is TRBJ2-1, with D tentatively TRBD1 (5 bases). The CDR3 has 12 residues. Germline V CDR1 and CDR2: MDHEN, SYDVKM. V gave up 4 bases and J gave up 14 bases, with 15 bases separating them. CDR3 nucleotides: TGTGCCAGCAGTTCCTACAGGTATTTGAAGTTCTTC. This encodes CASSSYRYLKFF.

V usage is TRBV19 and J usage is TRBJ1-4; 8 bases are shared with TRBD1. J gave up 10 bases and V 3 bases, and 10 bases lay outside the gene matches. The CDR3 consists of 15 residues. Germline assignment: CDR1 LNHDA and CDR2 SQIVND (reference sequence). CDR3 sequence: CASSIRTGNRRKLFF. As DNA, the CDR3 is TGTGCCAGTAGTATCCGGACAGGGAATCGGAGAAAACTGTTTTTT.

The CDR3 region is CAWQGASNQPQHF. The CDR3 DNA sequence: TGTGCCTGGCAGGGGGCCAGCAATCAGCCCCAGCATTTT. The chain combines TRBV30 with TRBJ1-5; TRBD1 matches at 8 bases. The V segment lost 5 bases and the J segment 1 base; nucleotides outside the gene matches: 1. The germline V gene encodes CDR1 GTSNPN and CDR2 SVGIG (reference sequence). The length of the CDR3 is 13 residues.

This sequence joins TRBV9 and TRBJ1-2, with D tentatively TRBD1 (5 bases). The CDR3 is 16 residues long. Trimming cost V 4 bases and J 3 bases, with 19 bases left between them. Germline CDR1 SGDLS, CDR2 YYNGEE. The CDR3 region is CASSPRGAGDYYGYTF. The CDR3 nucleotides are TGTGCCAGCAGCCCAAGAGGGGCGGGGGATTACTATGGCTACACCTTC.